These T cell receptor beta chains were read from a single sample in a study of technical replicates of blood from a few donors. Assay used: immunoSEQ multiplex PCR; TCRdb lists only in-frame clones, some missing. The table has approximately 84,000 clones, about 98% seen once. What was sequenced was T cells isolated from PBMCs. These receptor sequences come from a human donor in good health. The CDR3 runs from the conserved cysteine through the conserved F or W.

v_gene: TRBV28; j_gene: TRBJ1-5; CDR3aa: CASSLGPNQPQHF
v_gene: TRBV14; j_gene: TRBJ1-2; CDR3aa: CASSQGFRDGYTF
v_gene: TRBV5-6; j_gene: TRBJ1-2; CDR3aa: CASSLESGAGYTF
v_gene: TRBV27; j_gene: TRBJ2-3; CDR3aa: CASSLRRGPGDTQYF
v_gene: TRBV28; j_gene: TRBJ1-2; CDR3aa: CASSSPGGDGYTF
v_gene: TRBV7-9; j_gene: TRBJ2-1; CDR3aa: CASSLDSSPDEQFF
v_gene: TRBV5-1; j_gene: TRBJ2-1; CDR3aa: CASSLGAGEGYNEQFF
v_gene: TRBV5-1; j_gene: TRBJ2-3; CDR3aa: CASTGQSTDTQYF
v_gene: TRBV6-9; j_gene: TRBJ2-3; CDR3aa: CATKARPSTKLVYPRTDTQYF
v_gene: TRBV4-2; j_gene: TRBJ2-7; CDR3aa: CASSQDLRGGSYEQYF
v_gene: TRBV6-5; j_gene: .; CDR3aa: CASSRGFPAYEQYF
v_gene: TRBV7-8; j_gene: TRBJ2-1; CDR3aa: CASSLVLTRNWGDEQFF
v_gene: TRBV5-1; j_gene: TRBJ1-2; CDR3aa: CASSLVAGGDGYTF
v_gene: TRBV7-9; j_gene: TRBJ1-1; CDR3aa: CASSLTGVVVVEAFF
v_gene: TRBV5-1; j_gene: TRBJ2-2; CDR3aa: CASSLVTSGNTGELFF
v_gene: TRBV2; j_gene: TRBJ2-1; CDR3aa: CASIQRESYNEQFF
v_gene: TRBV9; j_gene: TRBJ1-3; CDR3aa: CASSTGPADLSGNTIYF
v_gene: TRBV10-1; j_gene: TRBJ1-1; CDR3aa: CASSDPAGGYTEAFF
v_gene: TRBV18; j_gene: TRBJ1-2; CDR3aa: CASSPGGGRGRLSGYTF
v_gene: TRBV5-4; j_gene: TRBJ2-3; CDR3aa: CASSRDSTDTQYF
v_gene: TRBV30; j_gene: TRBJ1-2; CDR3aa: CAWSVQGTGYTF
v_gene: TRBV19; j_gene: TRBJ1-2; CDR3aa: CASSITHKSGVYGYTF
v_gene: TRBV11-2; j_gene: TRBJ1-1; CDR3aa: CASSLDLVTLNTEAFF
v_gene: TRBV5-1; j_gene: TRBJ1-4; CDR3aa: CASSLGDRNNEKLFF
v_gene: TRBV27; j_gene: TRBJ1-1; CDR3aa: CASSLIGPGDTEAFF
v_gene: TRBV7-2; j_gene: TRBJ2-1; CDR3aa: CASSLGGGGSYNEQFF
v_gene: TRBV25-1; j_gene: TRBJ2-1; CDR3aa: CASSESSASGDNEQFF
v_gene: TRBV30; j_gene: TRBJ1-1; CDR3aa: CAWTGEGKKSTEAFF